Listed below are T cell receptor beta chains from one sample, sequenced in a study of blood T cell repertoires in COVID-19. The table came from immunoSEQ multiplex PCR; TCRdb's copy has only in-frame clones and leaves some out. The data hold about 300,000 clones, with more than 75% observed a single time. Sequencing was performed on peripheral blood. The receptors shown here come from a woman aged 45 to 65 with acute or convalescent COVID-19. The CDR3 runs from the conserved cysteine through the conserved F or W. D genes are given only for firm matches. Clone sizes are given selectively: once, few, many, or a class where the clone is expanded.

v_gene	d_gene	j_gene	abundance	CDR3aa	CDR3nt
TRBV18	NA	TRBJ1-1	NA	CASSPLFQGRTEAFF	TGTGCCAGCTCACCTCTTTTCCAGGGGCGAACTGAAGCTTTCTTT
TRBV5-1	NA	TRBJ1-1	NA	CASSLGGGETEAFF	TGCGCCAGCAGCTTGGGCGGGGGTGAGACTGAAGCTTTCTTT
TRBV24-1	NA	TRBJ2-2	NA	CATSDPLRGGVVSGELFF	TGTGCCACCAGTGATCCCCTCCGGGGTGGAGTAGTTAGCGGGGAGCTGTTTTTT
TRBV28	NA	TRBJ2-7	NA	CASSSRTDKYF	TGTGCCAGCAGTTCTCGGACAGATAAGTACTTC
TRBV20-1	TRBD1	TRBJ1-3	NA	CSASPGTGLGNTIYF	TGCAGTGCTAGTCCCGGGACAGGGTTGGGAAACACCATATATTTT
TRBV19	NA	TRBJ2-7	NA	CASSTPAVNYEQYF	TGTGCCAGTAGTACGCCCGCAGTTAACTACGAGCAGTACTTC
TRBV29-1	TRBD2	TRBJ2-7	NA	CSVEDRSGRNYEQYF	TGCAGCGTTGAAGATCGTAGCGGGAGAAACTACGAGCAGTACTTC
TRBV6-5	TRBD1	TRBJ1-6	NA	CASRGQGDSPLHF	TGTGCCAGCAGGGGACAGGGGGATTCACCCCTCCACTTT
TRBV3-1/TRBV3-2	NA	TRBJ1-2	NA	CASSQGRQGGRGSGYTF	TGTGCCAGCAGCCAAGGACGGCAGGGCGGAAGGGGGAGCGGCTACACCTTC
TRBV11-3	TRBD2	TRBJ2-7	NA	CASSLGSGSYEQYF	TGTGCCAGCAGCTTAGGGAGCGGGAGTTACGAGCAGTACTTC
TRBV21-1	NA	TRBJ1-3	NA	CASSKGLRKGNTIYF	TGTGCCAGCAGCAAAGGACTGAGGAAAGGAAACACCATATATTTT
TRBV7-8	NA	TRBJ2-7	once	CASSLQAVKSYEQYF	TGTGCCAGCAGCCTACAAGCGGTAAAATCCTACGAGCAGTACTTC
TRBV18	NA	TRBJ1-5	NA	CASSPPLGAGQPQHF	TGTGCCAGCTCACCACCTTTGGGGGCAGGTCAGCCCCAGCATTTT
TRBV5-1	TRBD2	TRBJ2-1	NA	CASSLTSGSTPYNEQFF	TGCGCCAGCAGCTTGACTAGCGGGAGTACGCCCTACAATGAGCAGTTCTTC
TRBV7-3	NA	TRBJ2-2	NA	CASSLTAPGGELFF	TGTGCCAGCAGCTTAACGGCCCCAGGCGGGGAGCTGTTTTTT
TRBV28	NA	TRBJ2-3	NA	CASGEEGISDTQYF	TGTGCCAGCGGGGAGGAGGGTATTTCAGATACGCAGTATTTT
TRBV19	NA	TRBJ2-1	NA	CASSPGEEPSYNEQFF	TGTGCCAGTAGTCCGGGTGAAGAGCCTTCCTACAATGAGCAGTTCTTC
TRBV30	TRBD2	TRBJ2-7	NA	CAWTMTSGKNEQYF	TGTGCCTGGACCATGACTAGCGGGAAAAACGAGCAGTACTTC
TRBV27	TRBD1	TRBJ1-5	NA	CASGQGDFQPQHF	TGTGCCAGCGGCCAGGGGGACTTTCAGCCCCAGCATTTT
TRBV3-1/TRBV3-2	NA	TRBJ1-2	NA	CASSQEGRSSFYGYTF	TGTGCCAGCAGCCAAGAAGGCCGGAGTTCATTCTATGGCTACACCTTC
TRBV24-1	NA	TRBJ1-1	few	CATSGGPANTEAFF	TGTGCCACCAGTGGCGGGCCAGCTAACACTGAAGCTTTCTTT
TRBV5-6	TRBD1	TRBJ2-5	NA	CASSLRQGVVGETQYF	TGTGCCAGCAGCTTGAGGCAGGGGGTGGTAGGAGAGACCCAGTACTTC
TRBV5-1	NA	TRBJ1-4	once	CASSFVPRGGNEKLFF	TGCGCCAGCAGCTTCGTACCGCGAGGAGGTAATGAAAAACTGTTTTTT
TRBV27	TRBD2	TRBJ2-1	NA	CASTPISLAGSYNEQFF	TGTGCCAGCACCCCCATCTCCCTAGCGGGCTCCTACAATGAGCAGTTCTTC
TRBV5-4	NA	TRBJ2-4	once	CASREFNGAKNIQYF	TGTGCCAGCAGAGAATTTAACGGGGCCAAAAACATTCAGTACTTC
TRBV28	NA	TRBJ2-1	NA	CASSLPQGLVLRQFF	TGTGCCAGCAGTTTACCCCAGGGCCTGGTCTTGCGGCAGTTCTTC
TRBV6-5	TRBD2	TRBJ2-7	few	CSVRAGGYEQYF	TGTTCAGTTCGAGCGGGAGGGTACGAGCAGTACTTC
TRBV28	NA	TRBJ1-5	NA	CASSSRGLNQPQHF	TGTGCCAGCAGTTCAAGGGGATTGAATCAGCCCCAGCATTTT
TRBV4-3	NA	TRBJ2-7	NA	CASSPRLEGMIEQYF	TGCGCCAGCAGCCCCCGACTAGAGGGGATGATCGAGCAGTACTTC
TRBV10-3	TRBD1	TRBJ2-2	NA	CAISEPSGTENTGELFF	TGTGCCATCAGTGAGCCCTCCGGGACAGAAAACACCGGGGAGCTGTTTTTT
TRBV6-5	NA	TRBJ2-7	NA	CASSYGELTYEQYF	TGTGCCAGCAGTTACGGGGAGTTGACCTACGAGCAGTACTTC
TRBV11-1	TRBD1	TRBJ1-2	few	CASSWGQTANYGYTF	TGTGCCAGCAGCTGGGGACAGACAGCTAACTATGGCTACACCTTC
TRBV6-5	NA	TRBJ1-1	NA	CASSFTQGGTEAFF	TGTGCCAGCAGTTTTACTCAAGGGGGCACTGAAGCTTTCTTT
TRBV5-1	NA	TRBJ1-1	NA	CASSLGDTEAFF	TGCGCCAGCAGCTTAGGGGACACTGAAGCTTTCTTT